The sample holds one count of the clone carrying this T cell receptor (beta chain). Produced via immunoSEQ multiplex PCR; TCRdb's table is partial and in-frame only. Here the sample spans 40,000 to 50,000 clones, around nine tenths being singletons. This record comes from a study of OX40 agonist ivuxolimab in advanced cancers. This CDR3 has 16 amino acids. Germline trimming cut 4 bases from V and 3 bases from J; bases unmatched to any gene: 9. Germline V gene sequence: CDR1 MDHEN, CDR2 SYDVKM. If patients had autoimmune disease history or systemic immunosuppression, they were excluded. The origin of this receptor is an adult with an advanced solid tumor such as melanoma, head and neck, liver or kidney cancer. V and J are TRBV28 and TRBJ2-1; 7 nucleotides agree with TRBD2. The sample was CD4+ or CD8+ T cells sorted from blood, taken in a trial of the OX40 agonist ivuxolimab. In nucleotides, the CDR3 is TGTGCCAGCAGTTCGAGCGGGGAGGGTCACTACAATGAGCAGTTCTTC. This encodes CASSSSGEGHYNEQFF. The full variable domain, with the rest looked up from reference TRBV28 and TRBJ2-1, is DVKVTQSSRYLVKRTGEKVFLECVQDMDHENMFWYRQDPGLGLRLIYFSYDVKMKEKGDIPEGYSVSREKKERFSLILESASTNQTSMYLCASSSSGEGHYNEQFFGPGTRLTVL.